Presented here are 23 T cell receptor beta chains from one specimen sequenced in a study of cytomegalovirus exposure and HLA in healthy donors. Primers for the PCR totalled 60 Vbeta and 13 Jbeta. Sequencing used immunoSEQ multiplex PCR; TCRdb keeps in-frame clones, though not all of them. The sample lists approximately 99,000 clones; around 82% were seen once. The sequenced sample was PBMCs. The receptor set was obtained from a man aged 35 to 55 in good health and CMV-seropositive.

This chain links TRBV19 with TRBJ1-5; TRBD1 is a possible D gene (5 bases). Per germline, CDR1 LNHDA and CDR2 SQIVND (reference sequence). CDR3 length: 12 residues. The V gene lost 5 bases and the J gene lost 9 bases, with 11 bases spanning the gap. The CDR3 is CASSQPQGPQHF. The CDR3 coding sequence is TGTGCCAGTAGTCAGCCCCAGGGGCCCCAGCATTTT.

The CDR3 DNA reads TGTGCCAGCAGCACTACAGGGCCTGGGGCCAACGTCCTGACTTTC. The encoded protein is CASSTTGPGANVLTF. The chain combines TRBV5-6 with TRBJ2-6; maybe TRBD1 (6 bases). Germline values: CDR1 SGHDT, CDR2 YYEEEE. The CDR3 spans 15 residues. V was trimmed by 4 bases and J by 2 bases, leaving 10 bases between them.

This clone showed up just a few times. The V and J genes are TRBV5-6 and TRBJ2-7; TRBD2 might be the D (6 bases). Trimming pared 9 bases from V and 4 bases from J, leaving 20 bases between. Germline CDR1 is SGHDT and CDR2 is YYEEEE. The CDR3 length is 14 residues. This CDR3 reads CANGRSGGGYEQYF. The CDR3 DNA reads as TGTGCCAACGGCCGCAGTGGAGGAGGGTACGAGCAGTACTTC. Full variable domain (missing parts from reference TRBV5-6 and TRBJ2-7): DAGVTQSPTHLIKTRGQQVTLRCSPKSGHDTVSWYQQALGQGPQFIFQYYEEEERQRGNFPDRFSGHQFPNYSSELNVNALLLGDSALYLCANGRSGGGYEQYFGPGTRLTVT.

This chain links TRBV18 with TRBJ1-1, with D possibly being TRBD1 (5 bases). V lost 0 bases and J lost 5, with 13 bases in between. CDR1 and CDR2 from the germline V gene are KGHSH and LQKENI. This CDR3 is built from 15 residues. The chain's CDR3 is CASSPPGGERTEAFF. CDR3 DNA sequence: TGTGCCAGCTCACCACCGGGGGGGGAGAGGACTGAAGCTTTCTTT.

The rearrangement joins TRBV10-3 to TRBJ2-2; D might be TRBD2 (5 bases). Trimming took 4 bases from V and 0 from J, leaving 18 bases between them. Germline-derived CDR1 and CDR2 are ENHRY and SYGVKD. This CDR3 has 18 amino acids. The CDR3 DNA reads as TGTGCCATCAGTGGTGTGCGAGGAAGCGGAGCGAACACCGGGGAGCTGTTTTTT. Its translation: CAISGVRGSGANTGELFF.

V usage is TRBV2 and J usage is TRBJ2-2; the D is unclear. CDR3 length: 11 residues. Germline V gene data show CDR1 as SNHLY and CDR2 as FYNNEI. The germline V and J ends were trimmed by 6 bases and 8 bases, with 7 bases remaining between them. The CDR3 is CASSDNGELFF. For the CDR3, the DNA is TGTGCCAGCAGCGACAATGGGGAGCTGTTTTTT.

The chain is built from TRBV28 and TRBJ1-5; D is undetermined. The CDR3 has 14 amino acids. Trimming pared 5 bases from V and 3 bases from J, leaving 11 bases between. The germline CDR1 and CDR2 sequences are MDHEN and SYDVKM. Written as DNA, the CDR3 is TGTGCCAGCAGTCGCGGTCTAGACAATCAGCCCCAGCATTTT. This codes for CASSRGLDNQPQHF.

This clone appeared a single time. The chain joins TRBV28 to TRBJ2-6; the D is unclear. Germline V gene data show CDR1 as MDHEN and CDR2 as SYDVKM. Trimming removed 3 bases at V and 0 bases at J, with 9 bases between. This CDR3 contains 16 residues. As DNA, the CDR3 is TGTGCCAGCAGTTTGAACCCCAGCTCTGGGGCCAACGTCCTGACTTTC. This encodes CASSLNPSSGANVLTF.

The chain has TRBV5-1 and TRBJ1-2; TRBD1 might be the D (6 bases). Trimming left V 3 bases short and J 4 bases short, with 13 bases between. The CDR3 length is 14 residues. CDR1 is SGHRS, CDR2 YFSETQ, per germline. CDR3 DNA sequence: TGCGCCAGCAGCTCCTGGCGCAGGGGCTATGGCTACACCTTC. Translating gives CASSSWRRGYGYTF.

The rearrangement links TRBV5-1 to TRBJ2-3; 8 nucleotides align to TRBD2. Germline trimming cut 0 bases from V and 2 bases from J; bases unmatched to any gene: 11. The germline gives CDR1 SGHRS, CDR2 YFSETQ. This CDR3 is 18 amino acids long. CDR3 amino acids: CASSLANVSGVYTDTQYF. The CDR3 nucleotides read TGCGCCAGCAGCTTGGCCAACGTTAGCGGGGTATACACAGATACGCAGTATTTT.

J is TRBJ1-2 and V is TRBV7-9; maybe TRBD1 (5 bases). The germline gives CDR1 SEHNR, CDR2 FQNEAQ (reference sequence). Trimming left V 1 base short and J 6 bases short, with 15 bases between. This CDR3 spans 15 amino acids. The CDR3: CASSLVGEQVNGYTF. CDR3 DNA: TGTGCCAGCAGCTTAGTGGGTGAACAGGTCAATGGCTACACCTTC.

The V gene is TRBV9, the J gene TRBJ2-7; 7 bases agree with TRBD2. The length of the CDR3 is 15 residues. Germline values: CDR1 SGDLS, CDR2 YYNGEE. V was pared by 4 bases and J by 9 bases, with 16 bases of the junction left unmatched. The DNA of the CDR3 is TGTGCCAGCAGCCCCTATGTGGGGGGGGACTCCGCGCAGTACTTC. This codes for CASSPYVGGDSAQYF.

The chain carries TRBV9 and TRBJ1-6; 7 nucleotides align to TRBD1. The CDR3 is 14 residues long. Germline values: CDR1 SGDLS, CDR2 YYNGEE. V was clipped by 3 bases and J by 4 bases; unmatched bases: 1. CDR3 sequence reads: CASSATGYNSPLHF. Here the CDR3 DNA reads TGTGCCAGCAGCGCGACAGGGTATAATTCACCCCTCCACTTT.

The chain combines TRBV11-3 with TRBJ2-7; a weak D match, TRBD1 (5 bases). The CDR3 consists of 15 residues. Trimming cost V 5 bases and J 3 bases, with 17 bases left between them. Germline V lookup: CDR1 SGHNT, CDR2 YENEEA. The CDR3 DNA reads TGTGCCAGCAGCGAAGGGGTCCAGGGCGGCTACGAGCAGTACTTC. This encodes CASSEGVQGGYEQYF.

CDR3 nucleotides: TGTGCCAGCACCCGGACGGGGTACAATGAGCAGTTCTTC. Encoded protein: CASTRTGYNEQFF. The chain uses TRBV5-4 and TRBJ2-1, with D perhaps matching TRBD2 (5 bases). The CDR3 length is 13 residues. CDR1 and CDR2 (germline): SGHNT, YYREEE (reference sequence). Trimming removed 6 bases from V and 4 bases from J, with 11 bases in between.

The rearrangement links TRBV5-1 to TRBJ1-1; D is uncertain. With 2 bases removed from V and 0 bases from J, the gap between germline ends came to 8 bases. This CDR3 has 14 residues. CDR1 and CDR2 (germline): SGHRS, YFSETQ. CDR3 sequence: CASSFENLNTEAFF. In DNA form, the CDR3 reads TGCGCCAGCAGCTTCGAGAACTTGAACACTGAAGCTTTCTTT.

This clone turned up a few times. The sample carries other DNA sequences with the same CDR3. This chain links TRBV7-9 with TRBJ1-2; D gene uncertain. V lost 2 bases, J lost 3 bases, and 4 bases lay in between. Germline-derived CDR1 and CDR2 are SEHNR and FQNEAQ (reference sequence). The CDR3 is made up of 12 amino acids. The CDR3 sequence is CASSLPDYGYTF. CDR3 DNA sequence: TGTGCCAGCAGCTTACCAGACTATGGCTACACCTTC. Based on the CDR3 plus reference TRBV7-9 and TRBJ1-2, the full variable domain is DTGVSQNPRHKITKRGQNVTFRCDPISEHNRLYWYRQTLGQGPEFLTYFQNEAQLEKSRLLSDRFSAERPKGSFSTLEIQRTEQGDSAMYLCASSLPDYGYTFGSGTRLTVV.

In DNA form, the CDR3 reads TGTGCCAGCAGTAGCGCTCTTAGCACCGGGGAGCTGTTTTTT. Translation gives CASSSALSTGELFF. The chain is built from TRBV28 and TRBJ2-2; D unresolved. Germline assignment: CDR1 MDHEN and CDR2 SYDVKM. The V end was cut by 5 bases, the J end by 4 bases, with 11 bases between. The CDR3 totals 14 residues. Looking up the rest from reference TRBV28 and TRBJ2-2 gives the full variable domain: DVKVTQSSRYLVKRTGEKVFLECVQDMDHENMFWYRQDPGLGLRLIYFSYDVKMKEKGDIPEGYSVSREKKERFSLILESASTNQTSMYLCASSSALSTGELFFGEGSRLTVL.

The rearrangement uses TRBV10-3 and TRBJ1-1, with D maybe TRBD1 (6 bases). The germline V gene encodes CDR1 ENHRY and CDR2 SYGVKD. The ends were cut back, 4 bases at V and 4 bases at J, with 13 bases in the middle. The CDR3 covers 14 residues. The CDR3 nucleotides are TGTGCCATCAGTGTGCAGGGGTCGGGCACTGAAGCTTTCTTT. Its protein product is CAISVQGSGTEAFF.

The chain is built from TRBV18 and TRBJ1-1, with D possibly TRBD1 on 6 matching bases. Trimming shortened V by 4 bases and J by 0 bases, and 12 bases separated the two germline ends. The CDR3 is 15 amino acids. In germline, CDR1 is KGHSH, CDR2 LQKENI. DNA of the CDR3: TGTGCCAGCTCACTTACGGGACAACTGAACACTGAAGCTTTCTTT. Translation: CASSLTGQLNTEAFF.

The genes are TRBV7-9 and TRBJ1-1, with a tentative D call TRBD1 (6 bases). V lost 5 bases and J 1 base, leaving 14 bases between the germline ends. Looked up from germline, CDR1 is SEHNR and CDR2 is FQNEAQ (reference sequence). CDR3 length: 15 amino acids. The CDR3 bases are TGTGCCAGCAGCGGGGGGGGCAGCTGGAACACTGAAGCTTTCTTT. Translating gives CASSGGGSWNTEAFF.

The CDR3 DNA sequence: TGTGCCAGCAGCCCGGGAGGGAGCACTGAAGCTTTCTTT. Its translation: CASSPGGSTEAFF. The chain couples TRBV6-6 to TRBJ1-1, with D unclear. Germline-derived CDR1 and CDR2 are MNHNY and SVGAGI (reference sequence). Trimming shortened V by 6 bases and J by 4 bases, and 12 bases separated the two germline ends. This CDR3 is 13 amino acids long.

In regard to this clone: Germline is not matched at one junction end, which may reflect a read error. The CDR3, as DNA: TGTGCCTGGGAGACAGGGTCAGGCAAAAACAGTCAGTACTTC. Amino acid sequence: CAWETGSGKNSQYF. The chain is built from TRBV30 and TRBJ2-4; TRBD1 matches 7 bases. The CDR3 is 14 residues long. Germline assignment: CDR1 GTSNPN and CDR2 SVGIG (reference sequence).